This paragraph covers one T cell receptor beta chain sequence. The antigen remains unidentified. This entry is derived from a study of cytomegalovirus exposure and HLA in healthy donors. The CDR3 sequence is 16 residues long. Unmatched junction bases numbered 3, after V lost 0 bases and J lost 4 bases. The germline V gene has CDR1 MNHNS and CDR2 SASEGT. Findings and caveats of the study: A later analysis linked a missense variant in DCLRE1C to the trimming of TCR beta V and J genes. Among donors in an Asian-associated ancestry cluster, a later analysis reportedly found fewer N-insertions than the roughly 670-donor mean.

Use of 60 Vbeta and 13 Jbeta primers characterized the PCR. Libraries were prepared by immunoSEQ multiplex PCR; TCRdb keeps only in-frame clonotypes and omits some of them. The profile shows more than 85,000 clones, more than 75% of them singletons. The rearrangement uses TRBV6-1 and TRBJ1-5; 10 nucleotides agree with TRBD1. The sequencing sample was made of PBMCs. This receptor was identified in a woman in her 50s in good health and CMV-seropositive. The CDR3 coding sequence is TGTGCCAGCAGTGAAGCGCGGACAGGGGGAAATCAGCCCCAGCATTTT. As protein: CASSEARTGGNQPQHF.